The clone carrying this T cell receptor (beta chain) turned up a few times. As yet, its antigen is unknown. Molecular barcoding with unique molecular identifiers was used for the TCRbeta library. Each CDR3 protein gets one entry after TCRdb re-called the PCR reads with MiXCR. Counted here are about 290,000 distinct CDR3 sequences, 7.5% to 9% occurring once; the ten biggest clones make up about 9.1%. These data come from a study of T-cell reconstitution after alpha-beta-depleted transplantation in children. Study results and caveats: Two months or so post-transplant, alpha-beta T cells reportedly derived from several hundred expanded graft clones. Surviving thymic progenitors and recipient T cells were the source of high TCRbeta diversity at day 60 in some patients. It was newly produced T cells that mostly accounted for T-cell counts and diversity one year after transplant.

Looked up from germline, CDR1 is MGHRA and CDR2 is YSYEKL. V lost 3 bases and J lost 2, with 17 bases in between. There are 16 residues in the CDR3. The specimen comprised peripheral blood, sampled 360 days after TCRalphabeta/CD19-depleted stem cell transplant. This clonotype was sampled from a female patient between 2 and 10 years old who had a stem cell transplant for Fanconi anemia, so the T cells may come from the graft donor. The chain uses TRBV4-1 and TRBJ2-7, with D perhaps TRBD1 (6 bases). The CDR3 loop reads CASSQRDGRGTYEQYF. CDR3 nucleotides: TGCGCCAGCAGCCAGCGTGATGGAAGGGGGACCTACGAGCAGTACTTC.